This T cell receptor (beta chain) was captured in a study of OX40 agonist ivuxolimab in advanced cancers. Study-level information: The drug used for patients, ivuxolimab, was an agonistic anti-OX40 (CD134) antibody. Dose-escalation patients suffered from hepatocellular carcinoma, melanoma, renal cell or head and neck cancer.

TCRdb's table, derived via immunoSEQ multiplex PCR, lists solely in-frame clones and lacks some. The sample includes roughly 48,000 clones, around 85% of them seen just once. In its sample, this clone was seen once. The CDR3 has 14 amino acids. Losses at the gene ends were 0 bases for V and 5 bases for J; bases not matched to a gene: 4. The germline gives CDR1 SGHNT, CDR2 YYREEE (reference sequence). V and J are TRBV5-4 and TRBJ2-5; 7 nucleotides agree with TRBD2. This sample comprised CD4+ or CD8+ T cells sorted from blood, obtained in a trial of the OX40 agonist ivuxolimab. This clonotype originated in an adult with an advanced solid tumor such as melanoma, head and neck, liver or kidney cancer. The CDR3 loop is CASSLEGGWETQYF. The CDR3 DNA reads TGTGCCAGCAGCTTGGAGGGAGGGTGGGAGACCCAGTACTTC.